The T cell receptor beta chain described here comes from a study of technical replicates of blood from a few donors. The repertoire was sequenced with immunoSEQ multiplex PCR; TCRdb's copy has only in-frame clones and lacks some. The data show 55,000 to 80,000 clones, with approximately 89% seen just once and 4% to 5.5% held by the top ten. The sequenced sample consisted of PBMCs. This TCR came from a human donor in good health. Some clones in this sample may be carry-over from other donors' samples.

CDR3 coding DNA: TGTGCCAGCAGTTGGTGGTATAGGGGGCTCGCTGAAGCTTTCTTT. Translated: CASSWWYRGLAEAFF. The chain links TRBV27 to TRBJ1-1; 7 positions match TRBD1. This CDR3 has 15 amino acids. J lost 6 bases, V lost 4 bases, and 11 bases had no gene match. CDR1 and CDR2 from the germline V gene are MNHEY and SMNVEV (reference sequence).